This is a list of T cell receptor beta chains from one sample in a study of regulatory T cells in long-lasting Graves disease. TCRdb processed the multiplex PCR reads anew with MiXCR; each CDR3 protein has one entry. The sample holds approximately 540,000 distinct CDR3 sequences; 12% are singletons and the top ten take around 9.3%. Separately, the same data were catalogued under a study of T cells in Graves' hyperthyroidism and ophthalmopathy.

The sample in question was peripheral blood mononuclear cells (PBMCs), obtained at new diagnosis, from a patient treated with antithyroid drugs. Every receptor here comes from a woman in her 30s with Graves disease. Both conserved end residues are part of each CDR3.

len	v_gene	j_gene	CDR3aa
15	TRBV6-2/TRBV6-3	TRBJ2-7	CASSEWGLQPYEQYF
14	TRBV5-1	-	CASSLDPGTDTQHF
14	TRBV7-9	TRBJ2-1	CASSVRGEKNEQFF
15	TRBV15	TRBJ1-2	CATSRGTETSDGYTF
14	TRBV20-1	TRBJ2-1	CSAKQGPRDSEQFF
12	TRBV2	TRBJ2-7	CASSRHPYEQYF
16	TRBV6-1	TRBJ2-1	CASSDSGLAGYNEQFF
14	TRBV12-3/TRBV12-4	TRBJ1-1	CASSLVSLDTEAFF
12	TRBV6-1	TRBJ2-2	CAIRGVTGELFF
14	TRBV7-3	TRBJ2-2	CASSSTSGTGELFF
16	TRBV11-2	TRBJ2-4	CASSDRGQGEFDIQYF
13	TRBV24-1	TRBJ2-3	CATGEPGTDTQYF
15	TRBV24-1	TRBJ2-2	CATSVGPRRPGELFF
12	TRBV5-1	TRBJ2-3	CASAPGADTQYF
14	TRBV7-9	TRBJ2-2	CASSIRQNTGELFF
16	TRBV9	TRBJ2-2	CASSALRVPNTGELFF
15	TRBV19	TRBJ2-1	CASSMGLLYGYEQFF
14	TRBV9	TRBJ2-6	CASSVGGTANVLTF
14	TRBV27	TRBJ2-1	CASSIRLLDYEQFF
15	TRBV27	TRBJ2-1	CASREGLAVYNEQFF
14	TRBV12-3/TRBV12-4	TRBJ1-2	CASSLYGTAYGYTF
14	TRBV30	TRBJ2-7	CAWSPSGGTYEQYF
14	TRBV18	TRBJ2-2	CASSLLEGTGELFF
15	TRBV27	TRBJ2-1	CASMRSRNPENEQFF
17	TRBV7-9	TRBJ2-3	CASSFGNSGSRTDTQYF
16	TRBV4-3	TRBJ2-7	CASSQEYNSWTYEQYF
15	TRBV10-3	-	CAISEIGQGAYEQYF
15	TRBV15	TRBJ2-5	CATSREARLEETQYF
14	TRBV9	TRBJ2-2	CASSPGQGFGELFF
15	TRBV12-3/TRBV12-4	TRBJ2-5	CASSYGLGPYPDQYF
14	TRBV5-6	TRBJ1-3	CASSITGARNTIYF
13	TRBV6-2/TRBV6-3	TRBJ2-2	CASSYQPIGELFF
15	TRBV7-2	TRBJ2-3	CASSFQREEADTQYF
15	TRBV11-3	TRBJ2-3	CASSRQVTSTDTQYF
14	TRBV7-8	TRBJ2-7	CASRAQGAPYEQYF
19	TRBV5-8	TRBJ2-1	CASSPEKDYGTGGFNEQFF
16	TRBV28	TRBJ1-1	CASSSPSGTGNTEAFF
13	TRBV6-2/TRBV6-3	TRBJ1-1	CASTTTENTEAFF
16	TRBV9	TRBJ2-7	CASSVAPIGSSYEQYF
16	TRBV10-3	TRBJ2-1	CAISDSGLAGLNEQFF
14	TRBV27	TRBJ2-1	CASSRGLTYNEQFF
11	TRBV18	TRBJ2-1	CASSRGSEQFF
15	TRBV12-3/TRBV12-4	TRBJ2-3	CASSRSGTSTDTQYF
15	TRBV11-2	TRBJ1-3	CASSLEGRGWNTIYF
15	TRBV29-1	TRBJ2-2	CSVVTAGVNTGELFF
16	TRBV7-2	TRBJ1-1	CASSLGPAGPNTEAFF
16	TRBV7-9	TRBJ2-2	CASSRMEREQAGELFF
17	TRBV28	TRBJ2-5	CASSSAGTSGRAETQYF
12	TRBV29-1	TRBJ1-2	CSVGLNYYGYTF
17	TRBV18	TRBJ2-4	CASSDRTAETPFDIQYF
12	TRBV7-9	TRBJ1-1	CASSSSPGKAFF